These 19 T cell receptor beta chains share one sample of origin, sequenced in a study of glioma-infiltrating T cells. Amplification of TCR alpha and beta CDR3 regions from RNA used iRepertoire nested multiplex PCR. MiXCR was run by TCRdb on the multiplex PCR reads, yielding one entry per CDR3 protein. Counted here are about 89,000 distinct CDR3 sequences, under 30% occurring once; the ten biggest clones make up over 5%. The specimen was glioma tissue, nonneoplastic brain tissue, or PBMCs (not recorded which). The receptors shown here come from a human donor with low-grade glioma or glioblastoma, undergoing nonglioma brain surgery, or in good health (not recorded which).

V is TRBV15 and J is TRBJ2-7, with a tentative D call TRBD2 (6 bases). V was trimmed by 3 bases and J by 2 bases, leaving 20 bases between them. Germline V lookup: CDR1 LNHNV, CDR2 YYDKDF (reference sequence). This CDR3 is built from 17 residues. CDR3 coding DNA: TGTGCCACCAGCAGTGATCGGCACTCAGCGGGCACCTACGAGCAGTACTTC. Translating gives CATSSDRHSAGTYEQYF.

The chain joins TRBV19 to TRBJ1-5, with a tentative D call TRBD1 (6 bases). Trimming shortened V by 5 bases and J by 1 base, and 21 bases separated the two germline ends. Germline CDR1 reads LNHDA; CDR2 reads SQIVND (reference sequence). The CDR3 runs 18 residues. As DNA, the CDR3 is TGTGCCAGTAGTTCCCGACAGGTGCCACGTTACAGCAATCAGCCCCAGCATTTT. Protein sequence: CASSSRQVPRYSNQPQHF.

This clonotype was picked up many times. This chain joins TRBV27 and TRBJ2-7; D might be TRBD2 (5 bases). V was cut by 6 bases and J by 3 bases, with 15 bases left in between. Germline V gene lookup returns CDR1 MNHEY and CDR2 SMNVEV (reference sequence). The CDR3 has 14 residues. CDR3 nucleotide sequence: TGTGCCAGCAGCATGTTCGGGAAGAACTACGAGCAGTACTTC. It yields the protein CASSMFGKNYEQYF.

This clonotype was recorded at least ten times. The rearrangement uses TRBV6-1 and TRBJ1-2, with 7 bases that match TRBD1. This CDR3 has 11 amino acids. V was pared by 6 bases and J by 7 bases, with 2 bases of the junction left unmatched. From germline, CDR1 is MNHNS and CDR2 SASEGT. CDR3 loop: CASSTGAGYTF. In DNA, the CDR3 is TGTGCCAGCAGCACAGGGGCTGGCTACACCTTC.

This clonotype was counted many times. The chain uses TRBV7-2 and TRBJ2-3; 10 nucleotides agree with TRBD2. The junction had 11 bases not matched to a gene; V was cut back by 4 bases and J by 7 bases. Germline loops: CDR1 SGHTA, CDR2 FQGNSA. The CDR3 has 16 amino acids. The CDR3 protein is CASSSGAGGQKNTQYF. The CDR3 DNA sequence: TGTGCCAGCAGCTCCGGAGCGGGGGGGCAAAAAAATACGCAGTATTTT.

This clonotype was seen a single time. Since a much larger clone is just one base distant, this may be a read error. This chain connects TRBV5-4 to TRBJ2-3; 16 bases match TRBD2. CDR3 length: 18 residues. Germline V CDR1 and CDR2: SGHNT, YYREEE (reference sequence). Here the CDR3 DNA reads TGTGCCAGCAGCACCCCTGGGACTAGCGGGGGGGCATCAGATACGCATTATTTT. Its translation: CASSTPGTSGGASDTHYF.

This chain connects TRBV12-3 or TRBV12-4 to TRBJ1-1; no reliable D call. The CDR3 extends over 12 amino acids. V was cut by 1 base and J by 5 bases, with 5 bases left in between. The CDR3 loop is CASSLGETEAFF. CDR3 bases: TGTGCCAGCAGTTTAGGTGAGACTGAAGCTTTCTTT.

This clonotype appeared a few times. The chain combines TRBV10-2 with TRBJ2-3; possibly TRBD2 for D (6 bases). Germline CDR1 WSHSY, CDR2 SAAADI. The CDR3 sequence is 16 residues long. V shed 3 bases and J shed 2 bases, with 15 bases lying between them. CDR3 sequence (DNA): TGCGCCAGCAGTGACAAGGTGGAGGGGTTCACAGATACGCAGTATTTT. Translating gives CASSDKVEGFTDTQYF.

Notes on this clonotype: The junction departs from the called germline gene at one end, perhaps through a read error. This sequence joins TRBV7-6 and TRBJ2-2, with 7 bases aligning to TRBD2. This CDR3 is built from 12 residues. Germline V gives CDR1 SGHVS, CDR2 FNYEAQ. The CDR3 nucleotides read TGTGCCGGGAGGGGAAACACCGGGGGGCTGTTTTTT. This codes for CAGRGNTGGLFF.

The CDR3, as DNA: TGTGCCAGTAGTATAGGCCAGCAAAACTATGGCTACACCTTC. Residues: CASSIGQQNYGYTF. V usage is TRBV19 and J usage is TRBJ1-2; D is unclear. The V end was cut by 1 base, the J end by 2 bases, with 8 bases between. This CDR3 has 14 residues. In germline, CDR1 is LNHDA, CDR2 SQIVND (reference sequence).

The rearrangement uses TRBV25-1 and TRBJ1-6; D ambiguous. The V end lost 3 bases, the J end lost 7 bases, and 10 bases lay between the germline ends. CDR1 MGHDK and CDR2 SYGVNS come from the germline V gene. CDR3 size: 14 residues. The CDR3 DNA reads as TGTGCCAGCAGTGATGCACAGAAAAATTCACCCCTCCACTTT. Translation gives CASSDAQKNSPLHF.

V and J are TRBV20-1 and TRBJ1-5; D perhaps matches TRBD1 (6 bases). This CDR3 is 13 amino acids long. Trimming shortened V by 2 bases and J by 6 bases, and 11 bases separated the two germline ends. Looked up from germline, CDR1 is DFQATT and CDR2 is SNEGSKA (reference sequence). The CDR3 DNA is TGCAGTGCTAGAATGGACAGAGGTCAGCCCCAGCATTTT. It encodes CSARMDRGQPQHF.

This clonotype was seen ten or more times. The gene calls are TRBV27 and TRBJ1-4; D is possibly TRBD1 (6 bases). This CDR3 is built from 15 residues. Germline V CDR1 and CDR2: MNHEY, SMNVEV (reference sequence). Trimming removed 5 bases from V and 5 bases from J, with 15 bases in between. The CDR3 here is CASSPYWGANEKLFF. The CDR3 bases are TGTGCCAGCAGTCCCTATTGGGGGGCGAATGAAAAACTGTTTTTT.

This sequence joins TRBV6-1 and TRBJ2-1, with TRBD2 as a possible D gene (5 bases). There are 16 residues in the CDR3. Germline V gives CDR1 MNHNS, CDR2 SASEGT. Trimming stripped 4 bases from V and 10 bases from J, with 23 bases between. In DNA, the CDR3 is TGTGCCAGCAGTGTCTCCTTAGGACTGTACTCCTACGAGCAGTTCTTC. Encoded protein: CASSVSLGLYSYEQFF.

This chain links TRBV2 with TRBJ1-5; 10 positions agree with TRBD1. Germline V gene sequence: CDR1 SNHLY, CDR2 FYNNEI. This CDR3 is built from 16 residues. Trimming removed 4 bases from V and 3 bases from J; junction bases left unmatched: 6. The CDR3 spells CASSGPGTGVNQPQHF. The CDR3 DNA is TGTGCCAGCAGTGGACCCGGGACAGGGGTCAATCAGCCCCAGCATTTT.

As concerns this clonotype: A single base separates this from a much larger clone, so it may be a read error. V gene TRBV7-2 combines with J gene TRBJ2-5; D is ambiguous. CDR3 length: 14 amino acids. CDR1 and CDR2 from the germline V gene are SGHTA and FQGNSA. The CDR3 is CASSLEWGQETHYF. CDR3 nucleotides: TGTGCCAGCAGCTTAGAATGGGGTCAAGAGACCCATTACTTC.

The chain combines TRBV7-2 with TRBJ2-3, with TRBD2 matching 11 bases. The V and J ends lost 2 bases and 0 bases, in that order; junction bases with no gene match: 7. From germline, CDR1 is SGHTA and CDR2 FQGNSA. The length of the CDR3 is 18 residues. CDR3 sequence reads: CASSLTSGGYPSTDTQYF. The CDR3 bases are TGTGCCAGCAGCTTAACTAGCGGGGGTTACCCTAGCACAGATACGCAGTATTTT.

This clonotype was recorded many times. This chain connects TRBV12-3 or TRBV12-4 to TRBJ1-1, with 10 bases fitting TRBD1. The V and J ends lost 2 bases and 2 bases, in that order; junction bases with no gene match: 5. This CDR3 is 16 amino acids long. CDR3 sequence: CASSLWTGGSNTEAFF. CDR3 bases: TGTGCCAGCAGTTTATGGACAGGGGGTTCCAACACTGAAGCTTTCTTT.

This clonotype was detected many times. V usage is TRBV2 and J usage is TRBJ1-2, with D perhaps TRBD1 (6 bases). Germline V lookup: CDR1 SNHLY, CDR2 FYNNEI. The CDR3 sequence is 14 residues long. Trimming took 3 bases from V and 4 from J, leaving 12 bases between them. CDR3 DNA sequence: TGTGCCAGCAGTGATCACCAGGGGCCCTATGGCTACACCTTC. It specifies CASSDHQGPYGYTF. The complete variable domain, with remaining parts taken from reference TRBV2 and TRBJ1-2, reads EPEVTQTPSHQVTQMGQEVILRCVPISNHLYFYWYRQILGQKVEFLVSFYNNEISEKSEIFDDQFSVERPDGSNFTLKIRSTKLEDSAMYFCASSDHQGPYGYTFGSGTRLTVV.